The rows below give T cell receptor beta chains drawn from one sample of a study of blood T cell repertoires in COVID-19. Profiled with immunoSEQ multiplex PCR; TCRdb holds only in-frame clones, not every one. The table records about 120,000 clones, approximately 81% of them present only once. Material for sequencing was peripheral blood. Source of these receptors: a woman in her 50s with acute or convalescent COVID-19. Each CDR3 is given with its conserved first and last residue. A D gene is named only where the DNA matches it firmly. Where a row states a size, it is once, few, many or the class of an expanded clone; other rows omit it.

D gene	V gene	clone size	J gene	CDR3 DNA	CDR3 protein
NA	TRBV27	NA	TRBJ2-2	TGTGCCAGCAGATATCGACTAGGTGGGGGCACCGGGGAGCTGTTTTTT	CASRYRLGGGTGELFF
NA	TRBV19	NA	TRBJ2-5	TGTGCCAGTAGTATCCTTGGACAGTTTGAGGAGACCCAGTACTTC	CASSILGQFEETQYF
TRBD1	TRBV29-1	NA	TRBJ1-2	TGCAGCGTTGAAAAAGGGGGCGTCGGCTACACCTTC	CSVEKGGVGYTF
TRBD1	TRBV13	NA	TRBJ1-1	TGTGCCAGCAGCGCTCCACAGGGGGTGAACACTGAAGCTTTCTTT	CASSAPQGVNTEAFF
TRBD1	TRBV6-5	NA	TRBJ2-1	TGTGCCAGCAGCCCGACAGGGACCTACAATGAGCAGTTCTTC	CASSPTGTYNEQFF
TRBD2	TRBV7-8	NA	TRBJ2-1	TGTGCCAGCAGGCAGGCGGGGGGGGCCTCCTACAATGAGCAGTTCTTC	CASRQAGGASYNEQFF
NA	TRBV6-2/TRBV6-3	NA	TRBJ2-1	TGTGCCAGCAGCCCAGGGTGGGGGGGGCGCGACAATGAGCAGTTCTTC	CASSPGWGGRDNEQFF
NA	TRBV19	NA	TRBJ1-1	TGTGCCAGTAAGGACAACATGAACACTGAAGCTTTCTTT	CASKDNMNTEAFF
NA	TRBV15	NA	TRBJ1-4	TGTGCCACCAGCAGGGACCGGGGGGGAACTAATGAAAAACTGTTTTTT	CATSRDRGGTNEKLFF
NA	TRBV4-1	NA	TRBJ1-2	TGCGCCAGCAGCCAAGATTTCGGAGGGTTTGGCTATGGCTACACCTTC	CASSQDFGGFGYGYTF
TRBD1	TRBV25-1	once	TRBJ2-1	TGTGCCAGCAGTGAAGGGACAGGCTCCTACAATGAGCAGTTCTTC	CASSEGTGSYNEQFF
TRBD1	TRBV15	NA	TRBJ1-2	TGTGCCACCAGCCGAACCCGGACAGGGGCGAACGGCTACACCTTC	CATSRTRTGANGYTF
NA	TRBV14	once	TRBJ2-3	TGTGCCAGCAGCCAAGCCCAGTACACAGATACGCAGTATTTT	CASSQAQYTDTQYF
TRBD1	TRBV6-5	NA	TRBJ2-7	TGTGCCACTGGGGGCCAACAGGGGCCCTACGAGCAGTACTTC	CATGGQQGPYEQYF
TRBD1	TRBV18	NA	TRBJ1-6	TGTGCCAGCTCACCAGAGACAGGGAATTCACCCCTCCACTTT	CASSPETGNSPLHF
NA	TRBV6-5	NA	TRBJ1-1	TGTGCCAGCAGTTACTCGGCAAACACTGAAGCTTTCTTT	CASSYSANTEAFF